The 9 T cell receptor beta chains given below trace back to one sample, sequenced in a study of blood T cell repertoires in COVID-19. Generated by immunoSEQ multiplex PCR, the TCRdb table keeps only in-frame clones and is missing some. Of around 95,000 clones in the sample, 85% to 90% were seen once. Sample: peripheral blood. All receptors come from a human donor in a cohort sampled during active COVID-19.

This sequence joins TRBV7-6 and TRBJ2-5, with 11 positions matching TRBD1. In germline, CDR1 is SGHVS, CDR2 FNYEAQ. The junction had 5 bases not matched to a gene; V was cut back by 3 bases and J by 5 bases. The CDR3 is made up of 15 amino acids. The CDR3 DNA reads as TGTGCCAGCAGCTTCGGGACAGGGGGAAGGGAGACCCAGTACTTC. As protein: CASSFGTGGRETQYF.

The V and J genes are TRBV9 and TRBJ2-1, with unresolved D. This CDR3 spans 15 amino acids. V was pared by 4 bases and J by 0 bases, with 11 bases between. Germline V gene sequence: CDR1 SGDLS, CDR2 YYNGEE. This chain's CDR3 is CASSSHTSSYNEQFF. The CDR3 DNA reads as TGTGCCAGCAGCTCTCACACAAGCTCCTACAATGAGCAGTTCTTC.

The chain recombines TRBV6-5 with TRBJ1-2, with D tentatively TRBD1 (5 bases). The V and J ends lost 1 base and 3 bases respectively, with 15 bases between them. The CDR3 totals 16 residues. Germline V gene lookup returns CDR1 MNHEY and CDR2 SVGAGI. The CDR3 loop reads CASSYYPDIQDYGYTF. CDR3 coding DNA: TGTGCCAGCAGTTACTACCCGGACATACAAGACTATGGCTACACCTTC.

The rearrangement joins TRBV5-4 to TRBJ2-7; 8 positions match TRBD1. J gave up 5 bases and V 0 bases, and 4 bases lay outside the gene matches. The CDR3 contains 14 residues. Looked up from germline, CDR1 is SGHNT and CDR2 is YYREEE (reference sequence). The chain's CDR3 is CASSLGQGAHEQYF. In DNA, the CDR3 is TGTGCCAGCAGCTTGGGGCAGGGGGCCCACGAGCAGTACTTC. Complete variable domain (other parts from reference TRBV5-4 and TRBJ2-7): ETGVTQSPTHLIKTRGQQVTLRCSSQSGHNTVSWYQQALGQGPQFIFQYYREEENGRGNFPPRFSGLQFPNYSSELNVNALELDDSALYLCASSLGQGAHEQYFGPGTRLTVT.

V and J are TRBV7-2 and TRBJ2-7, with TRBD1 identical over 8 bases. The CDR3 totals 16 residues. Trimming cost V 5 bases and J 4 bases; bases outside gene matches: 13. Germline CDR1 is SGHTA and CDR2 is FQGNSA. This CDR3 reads CASSDPAGDRPYEQYF. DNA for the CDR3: TGTGCCAGCAGCGATCCCGCCGGGGACAGGCCGTACGAGCAGTACTTC.

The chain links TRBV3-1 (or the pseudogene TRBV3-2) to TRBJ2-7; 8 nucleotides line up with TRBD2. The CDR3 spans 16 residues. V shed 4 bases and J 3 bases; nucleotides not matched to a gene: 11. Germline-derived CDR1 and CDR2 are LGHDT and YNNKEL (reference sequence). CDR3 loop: CASSLGSGGGYYEQYF. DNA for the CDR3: TGTGCCAGCAGCCTAGGCAGCGGGGGAGGATACTACGAGCAGTACTTC.

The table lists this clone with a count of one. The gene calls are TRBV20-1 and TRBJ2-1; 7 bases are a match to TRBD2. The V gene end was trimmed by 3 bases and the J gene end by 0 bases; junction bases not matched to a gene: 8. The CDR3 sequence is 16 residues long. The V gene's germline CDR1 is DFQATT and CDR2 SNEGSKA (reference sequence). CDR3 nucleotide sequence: TGCAGTGCTAGTTTCCCGGGAGGCCTCTCCTACAATGAGCAGTTCTTC. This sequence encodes CSASFPGGLSYNEQFF.

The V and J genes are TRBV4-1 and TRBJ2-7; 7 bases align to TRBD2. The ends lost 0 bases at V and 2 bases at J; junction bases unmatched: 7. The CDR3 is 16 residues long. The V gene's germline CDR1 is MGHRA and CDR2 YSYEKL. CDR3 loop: CASSQELEREAYEQYF. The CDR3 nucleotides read TGCGCCAGCAGCCAAGAATTAGAACGGGAGGCCTACGAGCAGTACTTC.

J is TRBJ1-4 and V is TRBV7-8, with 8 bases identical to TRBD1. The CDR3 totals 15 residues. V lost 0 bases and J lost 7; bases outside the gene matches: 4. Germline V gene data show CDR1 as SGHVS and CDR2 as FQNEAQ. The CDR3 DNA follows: TGTGCCAGCAGCTTAGCTCAGGGGGCCTCTGAAAAACTGTTTTTT. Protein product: CASSLAQGASEKLFF. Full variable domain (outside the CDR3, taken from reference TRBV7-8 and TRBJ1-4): GAGVSQSPRYKVAKRGQDVALRCDPISGHVSLFWYQQALGQGPEFLTYFQNEAQLDKSGLPSDRFFAERPEGSVSTLKIQRTQQEDSAVYLCASSLAQGASEKLFFGSGTQLSVL.